Below, 7 T cell receptor beta chains from the same sample are listed, as sequenced in a study of early T cells in non-severe SARS-CoV-2 infection. TCRdb reprocessed the 5' RACE reads via MiXCR and lists one record per CDR3 protein. This sample has around 86,000 distinct CDR3 sequences, with about 15% found just once. The specimen sequenced was whole blood. These receptors were collected from an adult who was a healthcare worker with PCR-confirmed SARS-CoV-2 infection or an uninfected control (not recorded which).

The rearrangement uses TRBV20-1 and TRBJ1-4; the match to TRBD1 covers 8 bases. Germline V CDR1 and CDR2: DFQATT, SNEGSKA (reference sequence). The CDR3 length is 13 residues. V lost 6 bases, J lost 7 bases, and 7 bases stayed unmatched. CDR3 coding DNA: TGCAGTGCAAGCCGGGACAGGTTTGAAAAACTGTTTTTT. This codes for CSASRDRFEKLFF.

This clonotype occurred a few times. This sequence joins TRBV28 and TRBJ2-7; the D gene could be TRBD1 or TRBD2 (5 bases each). Germline V gene data show CDR1 as MDHEN and CDR2 as SYDVKM. The CDR3 runs 15 residues. Trimming cost V 6 bases and J 3 bases, with 18 bases left between them. The DNA for the CDR3 is TGTGCCAGCAGCGTAATCGGGACGGCTAACTACGAGCAGTACGTC. Its translation is CASSVIGTANYEQYV.

The rearrangement links TRBV25-1 to TRBJ1-4, with D unclear. Germline V CDR1 and CDR2: MGHDK, SYGVNS. V lost 6 bases, J lost 0 bases, and 17 bases lay in between. The CDR3 length is 17 residues. The CDR3 DNA reads as TGTGCCAGCAGCCCCGCTGCGGGGATTGCAACTAATGAAAAACTGTTTTTT. As protein: CASSPAAGIATNEKLFF.

The sample holds a few counts of this clonotype. The V and J genes are TRBV5-1 and TRBJ2-3, with D unclear. The CDR3 consists of 14 residues. Germline lookup yields CDR1 SGHRS and CDR2 YFSETQ. Trimming cost V 0 bases and J 2 bases, with 7 bases left between them. The CDR3 protein is CASSLVLITDTQYF. As DNA, the CDR3 is TGCGCCAGCAGCTTGGTTCTAATCACAGATACGCAGTATTTT.

The chain links TRBV5-1 to TRBJ1-4, with D possibly being TRBD1 (5 bases). V was clipped by 5 bases and J by 7 bases, with 15 bases between them. This CDR3 is 14 amino acids long. The germline gives CDR1 SGHRS, CDR2 YFSETQ. For the CDR3, the DNA is TGCGCCAGCAGTCGAGAAGTCGGGACTGAAAAACTGTTTTTT. Protein: CASSREVGTEKLFF. The full variable domain, in which reference TRBV5-1 and TRBJ1-4 provide the parts outside the CDR3, is KAGVTQTPRYLIKTRGQQVTLSCSPISGHRSVSWYQQTPGQGLQFLFEYFSETQRNKGNFPGRFSGRQFSNSRSEMNVSTLELGDSALYLCASSREVGTEKLFFGSGTQLSVL.

This clonotype was found a few times. The chain has TRBV7-9 and TRBJ2-3; TRBD2 matches at 12 bases. In germline, CDR1 is SEHNR, CDR2 FQNEAQ (reference sequence). This CDR3 contains 17 residues. Trimming removed 5 bases from V and 3 bases from J; junction bases left unmatched: 9. CDR3 coding DNA: TGTGCCAGCAGCCCGATGAGAACTAGCGGGGGGACAGATACGCAGTATTTT. Encoded protein: CASSPMRTSGGTDTQYF.

The chain combines TRBV6-5 with TRBJ2-2; 7 bases fit TRBD1. There are 15 residues in the CDR3. Germline V gives CDR1 MNHEY, CDR2 SVGAGI. V shed 6 bases, J shed 4 bases, and the junction held 8 bases outside the gene matches. This CDR3 is CASRSETGFTGELFF. In DNA, the CDR3 is TGTGCCAGCAGAAGCGAGACAGGGTTCACCGGGGAGCTGTTTTTT.